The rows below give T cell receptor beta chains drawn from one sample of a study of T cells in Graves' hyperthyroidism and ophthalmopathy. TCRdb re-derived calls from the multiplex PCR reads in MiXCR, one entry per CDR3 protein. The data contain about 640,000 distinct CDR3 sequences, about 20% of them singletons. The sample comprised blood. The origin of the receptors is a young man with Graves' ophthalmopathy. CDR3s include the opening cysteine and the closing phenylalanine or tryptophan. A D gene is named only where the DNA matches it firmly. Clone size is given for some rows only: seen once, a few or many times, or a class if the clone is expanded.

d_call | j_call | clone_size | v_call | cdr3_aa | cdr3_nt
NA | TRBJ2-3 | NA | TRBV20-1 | CSAPTGSGDTDTQYF | TGCAGTGCTCCTACGGGGTCGGGGGACACAGATACGCAGTATTTT
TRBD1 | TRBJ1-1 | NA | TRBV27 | CASSWTGGREAFF | TGTGCCAGCAGCTGGACAGGGGGTCGTGAAGCTTTCTTT
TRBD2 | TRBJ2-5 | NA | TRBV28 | CASSLSTSGNQETQYF | TGTGCCAGCAGTTTATCGACTAGCGGGAATCAAGAGACCCAGTACTTC
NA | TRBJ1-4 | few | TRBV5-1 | CASSPGPAENEKLFF | TGCGCCAGCAGCCCCGGGCCGGCAGAAAATGAAAAACTGTTTTTT
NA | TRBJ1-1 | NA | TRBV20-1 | CSASFRVNTEAFF | TGCAGTGCCTCGTTCAGGGTGAACACTGAAGCTTTCTTT
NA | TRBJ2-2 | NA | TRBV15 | CATSRVQRNTGELFF | TGTGCCACCAGCAGAGTCCAGAGGAACACCGGGGAGCTGTTTTTT
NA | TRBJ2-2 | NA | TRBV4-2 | CASSRALGGGNTGELFF | TGTGCCAGCAGCCGAGCGCTGGGGGGAGGGAACACCGGGGAGCTGTTTTTT
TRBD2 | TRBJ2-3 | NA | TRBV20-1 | CSAASGLSTDTQYF | TGCAGTGCTGCTAGCGGCCTTAGCACAGATACGCAGTATTTT
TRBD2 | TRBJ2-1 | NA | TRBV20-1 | CSTSGTSGGYNEQFF | TGCAGCACGTCCGGGACTAGCGGGGGGTACAATGAGCAGTTCTTC
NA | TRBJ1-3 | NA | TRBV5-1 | CASSLGDTAILASGNTIYF | TGCGCCAGCAGCTTGGGGGACACCGCCATCCTTGCTTCCGGAAACACCATATATTTT
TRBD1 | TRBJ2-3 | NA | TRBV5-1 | CASSVGTDTDTQYF | TGCGCCAGCAGCGTTGGGACAGACACAGATACGCAGTATTTT
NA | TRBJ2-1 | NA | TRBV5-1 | CASKSESSYNEQLF | TGCGCCAGCAAGAGCGAGAGCTCCTACAATGAGCAGCTCTTC
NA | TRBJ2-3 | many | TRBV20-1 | CSARAERGTDTQYF | TGCAGTGCTAGAGCGGAGCGGGGCACAGATACGCAGTATTTT
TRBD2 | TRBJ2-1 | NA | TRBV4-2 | CASSQGGTSGYNEQFF | TGTGCCAGCAGCCAAGGGGGGACTAGCGGTTACAATGAGCAGTTCTTC
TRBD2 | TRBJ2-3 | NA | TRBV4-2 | CASSQTGLTDTQYF | TGTGCCAGCAGCCAAACGGGACTAACAGATACGCAGTATTTT
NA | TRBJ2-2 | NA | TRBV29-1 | CSVVSTITGELFF | TGCAGCGTTGTGTCTACGATCACCGGGGAGCTGTTTTTT
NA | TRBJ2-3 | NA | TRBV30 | CARGHGGTTDTQYF | TGTGCCCGGGGTCACGGGGGAACCACAGATACGCAGTATTTT
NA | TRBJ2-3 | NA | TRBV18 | CASSPGAGPHTDTQYF | TGTGCCAGCTCACCAGGGGCGGGCCCCCACACAGATACGCAGTATTTT
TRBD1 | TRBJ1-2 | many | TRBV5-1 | CASSRGQADYGYTF | TGCGCCAGCAGCCGAGGACAGGCGGACTATGGCTACACCTTC
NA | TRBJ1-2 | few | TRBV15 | CATSRVGGGYTF | TGTGCCACCAGCAGAGTGGGTGGGGGCTACACCTTC
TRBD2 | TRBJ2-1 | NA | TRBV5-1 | CASRPPSGTSEAYNEQFF | TGCGCCAGCAGACCCCCTTCGGGGACTAGCGAGGCCTACAATGAGCAGTTCTTC
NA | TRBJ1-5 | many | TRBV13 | CASSFRGINQPQHF | TGTGCCAGCAGCTTCAGGGGAATCAATCAGCCCCAGCATTTT
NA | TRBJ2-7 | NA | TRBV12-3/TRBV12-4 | CASSLGTLLSPSSYEQYF | TGTGCCAGCAGTTTAGGGACCCTACTCTCTCCTAGCTCCTACGAGCAGTACTTC
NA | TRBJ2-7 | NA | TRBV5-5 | CASSSLRDTSYEQYF | TGTGCCAGCAGCTCCCTCCGGGACACTTCCTACGAGCAGTACTTC
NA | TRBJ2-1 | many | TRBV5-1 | CASSPALSPNEQFF | TGCGCCAGCAGCCCGGCCCTTTCTCCCAATGAGCAGTTCTTC
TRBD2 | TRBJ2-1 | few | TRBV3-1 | CASSPSPISGRRNEQFF | TGTGCCAGCAGCCCCTCCCCCATAAGCGGGAGGAGGAATGAGCAGTTCTTC
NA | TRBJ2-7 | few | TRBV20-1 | CSAGSTREQYF | TGCAGTGCCGGGTCAACGCGGGAGCAGTACTTC
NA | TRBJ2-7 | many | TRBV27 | CASSLRGAYEQYF | TGTGCCAGCAGTTTAAGGGGGGCCTACGAGCAGTACTTC
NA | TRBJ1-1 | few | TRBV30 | CAWSDPTDRFSREAFF | TGTGCCTGGAGTGATCCCACCGACAGGTTTTCTCGGGAGGCTTTCTTT
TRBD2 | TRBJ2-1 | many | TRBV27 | CASSLAGGLNEQFF | TGTGCCAGCAGTTTAGCGGGAGGTCTCAATGAGCAGTTCTTC
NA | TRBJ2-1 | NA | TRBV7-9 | CASSKGVPEQFF | TGTGCCAGCAGCAAGGGGGTCCCTGAGCAGTTCTTC
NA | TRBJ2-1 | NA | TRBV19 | CASALASSYNEQFF | TGTGCCAGTGCCCTAGCGAGCTCCTACAATGAGCAGTTCTTC
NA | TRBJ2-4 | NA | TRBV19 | CATSFTALNIQYF | TGTGCCACCTCGTTCACGGCCCTCAACATTCAGTACTTC
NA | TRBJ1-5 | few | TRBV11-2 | CASSSPGEPLQPQHF | TGTGCCAGCAGCTCCCCGGGCGAACCCCTCCAGCCCCAGCATTTT
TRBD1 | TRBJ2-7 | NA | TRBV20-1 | CSARDSELGTGVEQYF | TGCAGTGCTAGAGATAGTGAATTGGGGACAGGGGTCGAGCAGTACTTC
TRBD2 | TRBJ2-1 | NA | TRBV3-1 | CASSQVGGGYHNEQFF | TGTGCCAGCAGCCAAGTTGGGGGAGGGTACCACAATGAGCAGTTCTTC
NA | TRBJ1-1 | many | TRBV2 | CASSTEAFF | TGTGCCAGCAGTACTGAAGCTTTCTTT
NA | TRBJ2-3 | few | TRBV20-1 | CSARPPPSDTQYF | TGCAGTGCTAGACCCCCCCCGTCCGATACGCAGTATTTT
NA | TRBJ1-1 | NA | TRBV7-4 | CASSYRLNTEVFF | TGTGCCAGCAGTTACAGGCTGAACACTGAAGTTTTCTTT
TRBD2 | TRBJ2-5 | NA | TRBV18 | CASSPDREVQETQYF | TGTGCCAGCTCACCGGATCGGGAGGTCCAAGAGACCCAGTACTTC
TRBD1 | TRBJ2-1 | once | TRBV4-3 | CASSQGQGKSNEQFF | TGCGCCAGCAGCCAAGGACAGGGGAAGTCGAATGAGCAGTTCTTC
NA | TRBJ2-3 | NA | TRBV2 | CASSDVKNTQYF | TGTGCCAGCAGTGACGTGAAAAATACGCAGTATTTT
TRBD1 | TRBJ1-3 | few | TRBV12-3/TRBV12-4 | CANRDSRNTIYF | TGTGCCAACCGGGACAGCAGAAACACCATATATTTT
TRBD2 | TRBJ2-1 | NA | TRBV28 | CASKNPGLAGGGYNEQFF | TGTGCCAGCAAAAACCCGGGACTAGCGGGAGGTGGTTACAATGAGCAGTTCTTC
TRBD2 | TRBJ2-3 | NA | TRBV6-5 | CASSYALAEDTQYF | TGTGCCAGCAGTTACGCACTAGCGGAAGATACGCAGTATTTT
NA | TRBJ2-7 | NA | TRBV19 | CASSKSAPAYEQYF | TGTGCCAGTTCTAAAAGCGCCCCCGCCTACGAGCAGTACTTC
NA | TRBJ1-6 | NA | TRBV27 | CASSHQVVGNSPLHF | TGTGCCAGCAGCCACCAGGTTGTCGGGAATTCACCCCTCCACTTT
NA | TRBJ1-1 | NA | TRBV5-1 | CASSLAGPSGTEAFF | TGCGCCAGCAGCTTGGCGGGTCCGAGTGGGACTGAAGCTTTCTTT
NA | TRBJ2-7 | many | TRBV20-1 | CSAAGTSYEQYF | TGCAGTGCTGCCGGGACATCCTACGAGCAGTACTTC
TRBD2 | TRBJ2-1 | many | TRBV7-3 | CASSLGTSGDNEQFF | TGTGCCAGCAGCTTAGGGACTAGCGGAGACAATGAGCAGTTCTTC
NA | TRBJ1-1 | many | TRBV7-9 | CASSSAGNTEAFF | TGTGCCAGCAGCTCGGCCGGGAACACTGAAGCTTTCTTT
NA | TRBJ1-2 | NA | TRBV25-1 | CASSAADGSYYYTF | TGTGCCAGCAGCGCTGCGGACGGGAGCTATTACTACACCTTC
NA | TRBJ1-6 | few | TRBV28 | CASRLKRGRTRNSYNSPLHF | TGTGCCAGCAGACTGAAGCGGGGCAGGACTCGAAACTCTTATAATTCACCCCTCCACTTT
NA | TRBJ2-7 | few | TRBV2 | CASTLRRGYYEQYF | TGTGCCAGCACCCTAAGGCGGGGATACTACGAGCAGTACTTC
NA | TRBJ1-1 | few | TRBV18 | CASSERDTGLFEAFF | TGTGCCAGCTCAGAACGGGACACAGGTCTCTTTGAAGCTTTCTTT